This T cell receptor beta chain stems from a study of shared clonotypes between healthy human individuals. The CDR3 is 16 residues long. V dropped 2 bases and J dropped 5; count of bases not matched to a gene: 8. Germline CDR1 SEHNR, CDR2 FQNEAQ (reference sequence). Notes on the study in general: Across subsets, estimated richness was generally greater for naive than for memory populations.

Clones were read by immunoSEQ multiplex PCR, and TCRdb kept only the in-frame ones, dropping some. The profile shows about 380,000 clones, just over 95% of them singletons. Of note for this clone: Its antigen is undetermined.

This receptor was obtained from a man in his thirties or forties in good health. Sequencing was carried out using memory CD8+ T cells sorted from blood. Subset of the sample: CD45RO+ cells pooled with CCR7-negative TemRA cells. The V gene is TRBV7-9, the J gene TRBJ1-1; TRBD1 matches at 10 bases. For the CDR3, the DNA is TGTGCCAGCAGCTTATCGGAACGGACAGGGGGGACTGAAGCTTTCTTT. Translating gives CASSLSERTGGTEAFF.